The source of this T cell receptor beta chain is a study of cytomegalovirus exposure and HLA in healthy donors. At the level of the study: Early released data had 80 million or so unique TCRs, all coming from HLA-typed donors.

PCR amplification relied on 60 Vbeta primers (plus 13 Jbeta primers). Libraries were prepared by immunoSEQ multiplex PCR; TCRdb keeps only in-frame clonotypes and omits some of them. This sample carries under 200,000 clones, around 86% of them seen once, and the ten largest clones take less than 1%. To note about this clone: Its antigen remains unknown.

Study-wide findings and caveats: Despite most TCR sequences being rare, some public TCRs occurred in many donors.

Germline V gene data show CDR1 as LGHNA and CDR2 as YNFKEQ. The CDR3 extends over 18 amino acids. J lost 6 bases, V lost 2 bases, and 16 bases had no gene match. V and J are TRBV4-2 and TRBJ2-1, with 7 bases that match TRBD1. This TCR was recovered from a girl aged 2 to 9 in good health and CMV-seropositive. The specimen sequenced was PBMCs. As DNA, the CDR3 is TGTGCCAGCAGCCAACCCATTCTTTCCGACAGGGTTGGCAATGAGCAGTTCTTC. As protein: CASSQPILSDRVGNEQFF.